The next 31 T cell receptor beta chains were all read from a single sample in a study of glioma-infiltrating T cells after dendritic cell vaccination. Sequenced by immunoSEQ multiplex PCR; TCRdb stores in-frame clones only, minus some. The table shows tens of thousands of clones, with around 81% occurring only once. Sample: blood, taken before dendritic cell vaccination. These receptors were collected from a human donor with glioblastoma.

The sample holds a few counts of this clone. The chain has TRBV10-3 and TRBJ2-7, with TRBD1 matching 7 bases. The CDR3 runs 11 residues. The J segment lost 7 bases and the V segment lost 6 bases, leaving 3 bases of the junction unmatched. Looked up from germline, CDR1 is ENHRY and CDR2 is SYGVKD. DNA of the CDR3: TGTGCCATCAGGGGACAGACTGAGCAGTACTTC. It translates to CAIRGQTEQYF.

This clone was counted a few times. V and J are TRBV5-1 and TRBJ1-2, with TRBD1 matching over 10 bases. The V and J ends lost 7 bases and 8 bases, in that order; junction bases with no gene match: 8. This CDR3 comprises 13 residues. Germline V gene lookup returns CDR1 SGHRS and CDR2 YFSETQ. The CDR3 is CASHTGTGEGYTF. The CDR3 DNA is TGCGCCAGCCATACCGGGACAGGGGAGGGCTACACCTTC.

V and J are TRBV15 and TRBJ1-1, with TRBD1 matching over 9 bases. Trimming at V came to 1 base and at J to 6 bases, leaving 6 bases not matched to a gene. The CDR3 loop spans 15 amino acids. CDR1 and CDR2 (germline): LNHNV, YYDKDF (reference sequence). CDR3 in DNA: TGTGCCACCAGCAGAGGAGAGGGACAGGGATCTGAAGCTTTCTTT. This encodes CATSRGEGQGSEAFF.

The chain combines TRBV7-2 with TRBJ2-1; 14 nucleotides match TRBD2. This CDR3 region has 16 residues. Germline V gene sequence: CDR1 SGHTA, CDR2 FQGNSA. Unmatched junction bases numbered 5, after V lost 6 bases and J lost 4 bases. The CDR3 here is CASSPTSGGVYNEQFF. In DNA form, the CDR3 reads TGTGCCAGCAGTCCGACTAGCGGGGGGGTTTACAATGAGCAGTTCTTC.

About this clone: Its ends do not fully match the called genes, so a read error is possible. J is TRBJ1-2 and V is TRBV29-1; weak D call: TRBD1 (6 bases). This CDR3 is built from 11 residues. Per germline, CDR1 SQVTM and CDR2 ANQGSEA. The CDR3 protein is CSVWEGGFINF. In DNA, the CDR3 is TGCAGCGTTTGGGAGGGGGGATTCATCAACTTC.

The V and J genes are TRBV25-1 and TRBJ2-1, with 8 bases aligning to TRBD2. The CDR3 loop spans 16 amino acids. From germline, CDR1 is MGHDK and CDR2 SYGVNS. Trimming at V came to 4 bases and at J to 3 bases, leaving 8 bases not matched to a gene. The CDR3 DNA reads as TGTGCCAGCAGTGTCGTAGGACGGGGGGGCTACAATGAGCAGTTCTTC. It is translated as CASSVVGRGGYNEQFF. Complete variable domain (other parts from reference TRBV25-1 and TRBJ2-1): EADIYQTPRYLVIGTGKKITLECSQTMGHDKMYWYQQDPGMELHLIHYSYGVNSTEKGDLSSESTVSRIRTEHFPLTLESARPSHTSQYLCASSVVGRGGYNEQFFGPGTRLTVL.

The genes are TRBV19 and TRBJ2-5; D is possibly TRBD1 (6 bases). Germline V CDR1 and CDR2: LNHDA, SQIVND (reference sequence). CDR3 length: 13 amino acids. The V gene lost 6 bases and the J gene lost 2 bases, with 10 bases spanning the gap. Here the CDR3 DNA reads TGTGCCAGTAGCACGGACAGTCAAGAGACCCAGTACTTC. It yields the protein CASSTDSQETQYF.

The chain couples TRBV5-4 to TRBJ2-5; TRBD2 might be the D (5 bases). The CDR3 runs 15 residues. Per germline, CDR1 SGHNT and CDR2 YYREEE (reference sequence). V lost 4 bases and J 3 bases, leaving 16 bases between the germline ends. CDR3 coding DNA: TGTGCCAGCAGCCCAAGGTCCGGGGTCGAAGAGACCCAGTACTTC. Residues: CASSPRSGVEETQYF. Drawing the rest from reference TRBV5-4 and TRBJ2-5, the complete variable domain is ETGVTQSPTHLIKTRGQQVTLRCSSQSGHNTVSWYQQALGQGPQFIFQYYREEENGRGNFPPRFSGLQFPNYSSELNVNALELDDSALYLCASSPRSGVEETQYFGPGTRLLVL.

The chain carries TRBV9 and TRBJ2-1; perhaps TRBD2 as D (5 bases). CDR1 SGDLS and CDR2 YYNGEE come from the germline V gene. V gave up 0 bases and J gave up 3 bases, with 10 bases separating them. This CDR3 contains 15 residues. The CDR3: CASSVGLAGYNEQFF. CDR3 nucleotides: TGTGCCAGCAGCGTAGGGCTAGCTGGCTACAATGAGCAGTTCTTC. The entire variable domain, with the rest obtained from reference TRBV9 and TRBJ2-1, is as follows: DSGVTQTPKHLITATGQRVTLRCSPRSGDLSVYWYQQSLDQGLQFLIQYYNGEERAKGNILERFSAQQFPDLHSELNLSSLELGDSALYFCASSVGLAGYNEQFFGPGTRLTVL.

In its sample, this clone was seen once. This sequence joins TRBV7-9 and TRBJ2-5, with TRBD2 as a possible D gene (5 bases). Germline V gene data show CDR1 as SEHNR and CDR2 as FQNEAQ (reference sequence). The CDR3 loop spans 15 amino acids. Trimming pared 4 bases from V and 1 base from J, leaving 13 bases between. CDR3 DNA sequence: TGTGCCAGCAGCTCGGAGGCTGGGAGCCAAGAGACCCAGTACTTC. This translates into CASSSEAGSQETQYF.

This clone was seen a handful of times. The chain couples TRBV7-9 to TRBJ1-5; 7 nucleotides agree with TRBD1. Germline CDR1 and CDR2: SEHNR and FQNEAQ (reference sequence). V shed 6 bases and J 6 bases; nucleotides not matched to a gene: 11. The CDR3 length is 15 residues. The CDR3 nucleotides are TGTGCCAGCAGTTTAAATACAGGGGCGGGTCAGCCCCAGCATTTT. Its protein is CASSLNTGAGQPQHF.

The chain combines TRBV7-9 with TRBJ2-3; 9 positions match TRBD1. This CDR3 has 16 amino acids. The germline V gene has CDR1 SEHNR and CDR2 FQNEAQ (reference sequence). Losses at the gene ends were 4 bases for V and 4 bases for J; bases not matched to a gene: 9. DNA of the CDR3: TGTGCCAGCAGCTGGGAAACAGGGGGCTTCGCAGATACGCAGTATTTT. This gives the protein CASSWETGGFADTQYF.

V and J are TRBV18 and TRBJ2-1; 7 bases match TRBD1. There are 17 residues in the CDR3. The germline gives CDR1 KGHSH, CDR2 LQKENI. The trim removed 2 bases at V and 6 bases at J, leaving 13 bases unmatched. DNA of the CDR3: TGTGCCAGCTCACCAGATCGTACAGGGGCTTGGTTCAATGAGCAGTTCTTC. As protein: CASSPDRTGAWFNEQFF.

CDR3 residues: CASTHDRGGTEAFF. The CDR3 nucleotides read TGCGCCAGCACCCACGACAGGGGAGGCACTGAAGCTTTCTTT. The V and J genes are TRBV5-1 and TRBJ1-1; 8 bases fit TRBD1. J was trimmed by 4 bases and V by 6 bases; bases with no gene match: 8. Germline-derived CDR1 and CDR2 are SGHRS and YFSETQ. This CDR3 is built from 14 residues.

The chain recombines TRBV25-1 with TRBJ1-6; 7 positions match TRBD1. Germline V CDR1 and CDR2: MGHDK, SYGVNS. The CDR3 is made up of 14 amino acids. The V segment lost 1 base and the J segment 7 bases; nucleotides outside the gene matches: 1. CDR3 sequence: CASSESTGNSPLHF. CDR3 DNA: TGTGCCAGCAGTGAATCGACAGGGAATTCACCCCTCCACTTT.

This clone is judged medium-sized. This chain links TRBV19 with TRBJ2-7, with 9 bases lining up with TRBD1. The CDR3 consists of 12 residues. The junction had 6 bases not matched to a gene; V was cut back by 9 bases and J by 6 bases. In germline, CDR1 is LNHDA, CDR2 SQIVND (reference sequence). The CDR3 DNA is TGTGCCAGCGGGACAGGGAATATCGAGCAGTACTTC. It codes for CASGTGNIEQYF. Together with reference TRBV19 and TRBJ2-7, the CDR3 gives the full variable domain: DGGITQSPKYLFRKEGQNVTLSCEQNLNHDAMYWYRQDPGQGLRLIYYSQIVNDFQKGDIAEGYSVSREKKESFPLTVTSAQKNPTAFYLCASGTGNIEQYFGPGTRLTVT.

This sequence joins TRBV9 and TRBJ2-3; possible D gene TRBD2, 5 bases. CDR1 SGDLS and CDR2 YYNGEE come from the germline V gene. The CDR3 totals 14 residues. Trimming cost V 2 bases and J 4 bases, with 11 bases left between them. CDR3: CASSVSGWADTQYF. The CDR3 DNA is TGTGCCAGCAGCGTCTCGGGGTGGGCAGATACGCAGTATTTT.

The chain links TRBV29-1 to TRBJ1-6; unclear D gene. V lost 6 bases and J 2 bases, leaving 14 bases between the germline ends. CDR1 is SQVTM and CDR2 is ANQGSEA in the germline V gene. The CDR3 length is 15 residues. CDR3 DNA sequence: TGCAGCGTCCGTCTCGAGGGCGCCTATAATTCACCCCTCCACTTT. Residues: CSVRLEGAYNSPLHF.

The CDR3 region is CSTIAGGVEQFF. In nucleotides, the CDR3 is TGCAGCACCATAGCGGGGGGTGTTGAGCAGTTCTTC. The chain is built from TRBV29-1 and TRBJ2-1, with 10 bases that match TRBD2. The germline CDR1 and CDR2 sequences are SQVTM and ANQGSEA. V trimming: 8 bases; J trimming: 9 bases; junction bases outside the gene matches: 7. This CDR3 comprises 12 residues.

This clone was recorded a few times. CDR3 bases: TGCAGCGTTTCCGTCGAGCCTCTTTATGGCTACACCTTC. It specifies CSVSVEPLYGYTF. The chain recombines TRBV29-1 with TRBJ1-2; D is uncertain. Germline CDR1 SQVTM, CDR2 ANQGSEA. The length of the CDR3 is 13 residues. V was trimmed by 5 bases and J by 5 bases, leaving 15 bases between them.

The J gene is TRBJ2-5, the V gene TRBV7-6, with TRBD2 matching 7 bases. V lost 1 base to trimming and J lost 3 bases; unmatched junction nucleotides: 5. Germline CDR1 SGHVS, CDR2 FNYEAQ. The CDR3 has 15 residues. CDR3 nucleotides: TGTGCCAGCAGCTTAGAGGGACTATATAAAGAGACCCAGTACTTC. This codes for CASSLEGLYKETQYF.

V and J are TRBV6-5 and TRBJ2-7; D might be TRBD2 (6 bases). This CDR3 has 14 residues. CDR1 MNHEY and CDR2 SVGAGI come from the germline V gene. V shed 0 bases and J shed 5 bases, with 11 bases lying between them. CDR3 amino acids: CASSYSRGVDEQYF. Here the CDR3 DNA reads TGTGCCAGCAGTTACTCGCGGGGAGTAGACGAGCAGTACTTC.

The rearrangement joins TRBV7-8 to TRBJ2-1; 7 bases agree with TRBD1. Germline loops: CDR1 SGHVS, CDR2 FQNEAQ. The length of the CDR3 is 15 residues. With V trimmed by 3 bases and J by 7 bases, 9 bases remained unmatched. CDR3 region: CASSFVQGPANEQFF. The CDR3 nucleotides read TGTGCCAGCAGCTTCGTACAGGGGCCGGCGAATGAGCAGTTCTTC. The whole variable domain, filled in from reference TRBV7-8 and TRBJ2-1, reads GAGVSQSPRYKVAKRGQDVALRCDPISGHVSLFWYQQALGQGPEFLTYFQNEAQLDKSGLPSDRFFAERPEGSVSTLKIQRTQQEDSAVYLCASSFVQGPANEQFFGPGTRLTVL.

On this clone itself: The junction and the germline gene differ at one end; a read error may be behind it. This chain joins TRBV7-2 and TRBJ2-3; D remains unclear. The V gene's germline CDR1 is SGHTA and CDR2 FQGNSA. The CDR3 is 14 amino acids. Here the CDR3 DNA reads TGTGCCAGCAGCTTAGTAAGAAGCACCGATACGCAGTATTTT. The encoded protein is CASSLVRSTDTQYF.

The J gene is TRBJ1-6, the V gene TRBV6-1; possibly TRBD1 for D (5 bases). The germline CDR1 and CDR2 sequences are MNHNS and SASEGT. Trimming removed 6 bases at V and 0 bases at J, with 9 bases between. The CDR3 is made up of 15 amino acids. The CDR3 DNA sequence: TGTGCCAGCAGAACGGGGGGCTCCTATAATTCACCCCTCCACTTT. Its protein product is CASRTGGSYNSPLHF.

The chain carries TRBV18 and TRBJ1-2; D gene ambiguous. Trimming shortened V by 2 bases and J by 2 bases, and 15 bases separated the two germline ends. This CDR3 contains 16 residues. Per germline, CDR1 KGHSH and CDR2 LQKENI. DNA of the CDR3: TGTGCCAGCTCACCAGGTTTCACAGTACCCAACTATGGCTACACCTTC. Its translation: CASSPGFTVPNYGYTF.

The rearrangement uses TRBV4-1 and TRBJ1-5; 9 bases are a match to TRBD1. The V gene's germline CDR1 is MGHRA and CDR2 YSYEKL. This CDR3 is built from 18 residues. The V and J ends lost 4 bases and 0 bases, in that order; junction bases with no gene match: 10. CDR3 coding DNA: TGCGCCAGCAGCCCAACGACCGGGACAGGGTTTAGCAATCAGCCCCAGCATTTT. Protein: CASSPTTGTGFSNQPQHF.

The J gene is TRBJ1-5, the V gene TRBV6-5; a weak D match, TRBD1 (5 bases). In germline, CDR1 is MNHEY, CDR2 SVGAGI. This CDR3 is 15 amino acids long. Trimming pared 7 bases from V and 4 bases from J, leaving 17 bases between. The CDR3 sequence is CASNPKGFGNQPQHF. In nucleotides, the CDR3 is TGTGCCAGCAACCCAAAGGGGTTTGGTAATCAGCCCCAGCATTTT.

Written as DNA, the CDR3 is TGTGCCAGCAGCCCCCGACAGGAAACCTACGAGCAGTACTTC. Protein product: CASSPRQETYEQYF. V gene TRBV7-2 combines with J gene TRBJ2-7; weak D call: TRBD1 (6 bases). The CDR3 totals 14 residues. The germline gives CDR1 SGHTA, CDR2 FQGNSA. Trimming cost V 5 bases and J 2 bases, with 13 bases left between them.

The rearrangement joins TRBV5-1 to TRBJ1-2; D call uncertain. The CDR3 runs 13 residues. Trimming shortened V by 4 bases and J by 2 bases, and 9 bases separated the two germline ends. Per germline, CDR1 SGHRS and CDR2 YFSETQ. This CDR3 is CASSPRSNYGYTF. CDR3 bases: TGCGCCAGCAGCCCCCGGTCCAACTATGGCTACACCTTC.

This clone has just a few counts. The genes are TRBV27 and TRBJ1-2; D call uncertain. Trimming took off 5 bases at V and 7 bases at J, with 14 bases between the two ends. In germline, CDR1 is MNHEY, CDR2 SMNVEV (reference sequence). The CDR3 consists of 13 residues. CDR3 region: CASSRGKDGGYTF. In nucleotides, the CDR3 is TGTGCCAGCAGTCGAGGGAAGGACGGTGGCTACACCTTC.